A single sample gave rise to the 20 T cell receptor beta chains below, sequenced in a study of cytomegalovirus exposure and HLA in healthy donors. In the PCR, 60 Vbeta and 13 Jbeta primers were used. TCRdb keeps only in-frame clones here, not all; method: immunoSEQ multiplex PCR. The sample gives around 190,000 clones, 9.5% of which show up once; approximately 1.3% is in the top ten. The source material was PBMCs. These receptor sequences come from a woman aged 25 to 39 in good health and CMV-seropositive.

This clone was seen a handful of times. The V and J genes are TRBV13 and TRBJ2-3, with TRBD2 matching over 11 bases. V lost 4 bases to trimming and J lost 9 bases; unmatched junction nucleotides: 9. Germline-derived CDR1 and CDR2 are PRHDT and FYEKMQ (reference sequence). CDR3 length: 15 residues. The CDR3 DNA reads as TGTGCCAGCAGCTCAATAGCGGGAGGGTTTCCCACGCAGTATTTT. It yields the protein CASSSIAGGFPTQYF.

The chain carries TRBV30 and TRBJ2-2; D call uncertain. Germline V gives CDR1 GTSNPN, CDR2 SVGIG (reference sequence). This CDR3 has 13 residues. V dropped 0 bases and J dropped 4 bases, with 6 bases sitting between them. The CDR3 nucleotides are TGTGCCTGGAGTGTATCTACCACCGGGGAGCTGTTTTTT. Its translation is CAWSVSTTGELFF.

This rearrangement joins TRBV2 to TRBJ1-2, with 8 bases identical to TRBD1. With 8 bases clipped from V and 5 bases from J, the junction kept 1 base outside the gene matches. The CDR3 is 11 amino acids. From germline, CDR1 is SNHLY and CDR2 FYNNEI. The CDR3 protein is CASWTGYGYTF. The CDR3, as DNA: TGTGCCAGCTGGACAGGGTATGGCTACACCTTC.

This clone has only a few counts. V gene TRBV2 combines with J gene TRBJ1-4; TRBD1 matches at 8 bases. V dropped 7 bases and J dropped 2; count of bases not matched to a gene: 12. The CDR3 runs to 17 residues. Germline lookup yields CDR1 SNHLY and CDR2 FYNNEI. The CDR3 here is CASNDRRQGATNEKLFF. For the CDR3, the DNA is TGTGCCAGCAACGATCGGAGGCAGGGGGCGACTAATGAAAAACTGTTTTTT.

This clone was counted between two and nine times. Written as DNA, the CDR3 is TGTGCCAGCAGCTACAAGGGGGGGGATTACTATGGCTACACCTTC. It translates to CASSYKGGDYYGYTF. The chain joins TRBV6-4 to TRBJ1-2; weak D call: TRBD1 (6 bases). This CDR3 contains 15 residues. Germline V lookup: CDR1 MRHNA, CDR2 SNTAGT. V was clipped by 6 bases and J by 3 bases, with 17 bases between them.

The chain joins TRBV12-5 to TRBJ2-1; 15 bases line up with TRBD2. Looked up from germline, CDR1 is LGHNT and CDR2 is FRNRAP. Losses at the gene ends were 2 bases for V and 9 bases for J; bases not matched to a gene: 8. The CDR3 loop spans 17 amino acids. The CDR3 DNA follows: TGTGCTAGTGGTTTGTACGGACTAGCGGGAGGGATCGGTGAGCAGTTCTTC. It yields the protein CASGLYGLAGGIGEQFF. The full variable domain, with the rest looked up from reference TRBV12-5 and TRBJ2-1, is DARVTQTPRHKVTEMGQEVTMRCQPILGHNTVFWYRQTMMQGLELLAYFRNRAPLDDSGMPKDRFSAEMPDATLATLKIQPSEPRDSAVYFCASGLYGLAGGIGEQFFGPGTRLTVL.

This clone turned up a few times. The rearrangement links TRBV9 to TRBJ2-2; D perhaps matches TRBD2 (5 bases). The ends were cut back, 5 bases at V and 5 bases at J, with 16 bases in the middle. The CDR3 is 15 amino acids. CDR1 is SGDLS and CDR2 is YYNGEE in the germline V gene. This chain's CDR3 is CASREGPPGTGELFF. The DNA for the CDR3 is TGTGCCAGCAGAGAGGGCCCTCCCGGGACCGGGGAGCTGTTTTTT.

This clone showed up just a few times. CDR3 protein: CASSYSGSRANTEAFF. In nucleotides, the CDR3 is TGTGCCAGCAGTTACTCCGGGTCCAGGGCGAACACTGAAGCTTTCTTT. The chain links TRBV6-6 to TRBJ1-1; D is possibly TRBD1 (5 bases). The CDR3 is 16 residues long. CDR1 and CDR2 (germline): MNHNY, SVGAGI (reference sequence). The ends were cut back, 0 bases at V and 1 base at J, with 12 bases in the middle.

This clone came up a few times. V usage is TRBV5-1 and J usage is TRBJ2-3; 11 bases match TRBD2. J lost 4 bases, V lost 8 bases, and 30 bases had no gene match. The CDR3 extends over 22 amino acids. CDR1 SGHRS and CDR2 YFSETQ come from the germline V gene. CDR3 residues: CARSLPQAGRVSGRARPDTQYF. The CDR3 DNA reads TGCGCCAGGAGCCTCCCTCAGGCGGGGCGGGTTAGCGGGAGGGCGAGGCCAGATACGCAGTATTTT.

This clone was found a few times. The rearrangement uses TRBV5-1 and TRBJ1-3; 7 bases map to TRBD1. With 1 base clipped from V and 8 bases from J, the junction kept 3 bases outside the gene matches. This CDR3 is 13 amino acids long. Germline assignment: CDR1 SGHRS and CDR2 YFSETQ. The chain's CDR3 is CASSLSRGDTIYF. The DNA of the CDR3 is TGCGCCAGCAGCTTGAGCAGGGGGGACACCATATATTTT.

A few counts support this clone. The V and J genes are TRBV7-3 and TRBJ2-5; D call uncertain. Germline CDR1 is SGHTA and CDR2 is FQGTGA. This CDR3 has 13 residues. Trimming took off 4 bases at V and 5 bases at J, with 11 bases between the two ends. This CDR3 is CASSSGPRETQYF. The CDR3 DNA reads as TGTGCCAGCAGCTCTGGGCCCCGCGAGACCCAGTACTTC.

The chain couples TRBV27 to TRBJ1-1; weak D call: TRBD1 (5 bases). Trimming pared 2 bases from V and 1 base from J, leaving 11 bases between. The CDR3 length is 15 residues. Germline V gene data show CDR1 as MNHEY and CDR2 as SMNVEV (reference sequence). The CDR3 sequence is CASSLRWQGNTEAFF. In DNA, the CDR3 is TGTGCCAGCAGTTTAAGGTGGCAGGGGAACACTGAAGCTTTCTTT.

The rearrangement uses TRBV14 and TRBJ2-2; D might be TRBD1 (5 bases). V lost 5 bases, J lost 1 base, and 8 bases lay in between. The CDR3 sequence is 14 residues long. From germline, CDR1 is SGHDN and CDR2 FVKESK. CDR3 loop: CASSSTGNTGELFF. The CDR3 nucleotides are TGTGCCAGCAGCTCTACAGGGAACACCGGGGAGCTGTTTTTT.

This clone has more than one count but fewer than ten. The V call is TRBV9, the J call TRBJ1-2, with TRBD1 as a possible D gene (5 bases). The CDR3 is 16 residues long. Trimming cost V 3 bases and J 5 bases, with 20 bases left between them. CDR1 is SGDLS, CDR2 YYNGEE, per germline. This CDR3 reads CASSATGGTDFYGYTF. The CDR3 DNA follows: TGTGCCAGCAGCGCCACAGGCGGGACGGACTTTTATGGCTACACCTTC.

The table lists this clone with a few counts. The V gene is TRBV25-1, the J gene TRBJ1-5; D gene unclear. Per the germline V gene, CDR1 is MGHDK and CDR2 is SYGVNS. This CDR3 spans 13 amino acids. V was cut by 3 bases and J by 5 bases, with 8 bases left in between. The CDR3 DNA follows: TGTGCCAGCAGTGATCATCAGGATCAGCCCCAGCATTTT. Translating it yields CASSDHQDQPQHF.

This clone was observed a handful of times. The chain joins TRBV19 to TRBJ1-2; perhaps TRBD1 as D (5 bases). Germline lookup yields CDR1 LNHDA and CDR2 SQIVND (reference sequence). V lost 3 bases and J 6 bases, leaving 11 bases between the germline ends. The CDR3 loop spans 13 amino acids. The CDR3 DNA follows: TGTGCCAGTAGTATTGGAGGGGCGAATGGCTACACCTTC. Amino acid sequence: CASSIGGANGYTF.

The genes are TRBV6-5 and TRBJ2-3; D not resolved. Germline V lookup: CDR1 MNHEY, CDR2 SVGAGI. Trimming took off 9 bases at V and 3 bases at J, with 13 bases between the two ends. This CDR3 has 13 residues. CDR3 bases: TGTGCCAGTTCAGTGGTGGTGACAGATACGCAGTATTTT. Amino acids: CASSVVVTDTQYF.

The chain links TRBV10-2 to TRBJ2-1; 11 nucleotides line up with TRBD2. The length of the CDR3 is 14 residues. V was pared by 7 bases and J by 9 bases, with 8 bases of the junction left unmatched. Germline V gene sequence: CDR1 WSHSY, CDR2 SAAADI. The chain's CDR3 is CASTLAGGHGEQFF. The CDR3 DNA reads TGCGCCAGCACCTTAGCGGGAGGGCATGGTGAGCAGTTCTTC.

This clone has only a few counts. The chain couples TRBV5-4 to TRBJ2-3; 7 positions agree with TRBD2. The CDR3 runs 13 residues. Trimming took 10 bases from V and 5 from J; bases not matched to a gene: 10. Germline V CDR1 and CDR2: SGHNT, YYREEE (reference sequence). In nucleotides, the CDR3 is TGTGCCGCCGGGGAGCGGGACGAAGATACGCAGTATTTT. Its protein is CAAGERDEDTQYF. Complete variable domain (other parts from reference TRBV5-4 and TRBJ2-3): ETGVTQSPTHLIKTRGQQVTLRCSSQSGHNTVSWYQQALGQGPQFIFQYYREEENGRGNFPPRFSGLQFPNYSSELNVNALELDDSALYLCAAGERDEDTQYFGPGTRLTVL.

The CDR3 loop is CASSANTGELFF. CDR3 in DNA: TGTGCCAGCAGCGCAAACACCGGGGAGCTGTTTTTT. The chain recombines TRBV9 with TRBJ2-2; D uncertain. The germline gives CDR1 SGDLS, CDR2 YYNGEE. The CDR3 covers 12 residues. V lost 3 bases to trimming and J lost 2 bases, with 2 bases between them.